These 21 T cell receptor beta chains were sequenced from one sample in a study of shared clonotypes between healthy human individuals. Produced via immunoSEQ multiplex PCR; TCRdb's table is partial and in-frame only. The repertoire holds 850,000 to 1,200,000 clones, with about 75% as singletons. The specimen was memory CD4+ T cells sorted from blood. Subset indicated: CD45RA-negative fraction. The receptors originated from a man between 18 and 35 years old in good health.

The chain combines TRBV10-3 with TRBJ2-1, with unresolved D. Germline values: CDR1 ENHRY, CDR2 SYGVKD. Trimming removed 6 bases from V and 6 bases from J, with 6 bases in between. The CDR3 covers 11 residues. The DNA of the CDR3 is TGTGCCATCAGCAAAATCAATGAGCAGTTCTTC. Translated: CAISKINEQFF.

Remarks on this clone: The same CDR3 can be traced to other DNA sequences in this sample. J is TRBJ1-5 and V is TRBV5-1; weak D call: TRBD1 (5 bases). V lost 0 bases, J lost 6 bases, and 7 bases lay in between. CDR3 size: 13 residues. The V gene's germline CDR1 is SGHRS and CDR2 YFSETQ. The CDR3 loop is CASSLEGTQPQHF. CDR3 DNA: TGCGCCAGCAGCTTGGAAGGGACTCAGCCCCAGCATTTT.

The rearrangement joins TRBV15 to TRBJ2-7; 7 positions match TRBD1. The CDR3 spans 14 residues. Germline assignment: CDR1 LNHNV and CDR2 YYDKDF (reference sequence). J was trimmed by 7 bases and V by 6 bases; bases with no gene match: 12. For the CDR3, the DNA is TGTGCCACCAGTACCGACAGGGTACGGAAAGAGCAGTACTTC. Translation gives CATSTDRVRKEQYF.

The chain is built from TRBV28 and TRBJ1-1; TRBD1 matches at 7 bases. This CDR3 spans 16 amino acids. The germline gives CDR1 MDHEN, CDR2 SYDVKM. The trim removed 0 bases at V and 2 bases at J, leaving 6 bases unmatched. The CDR3: CASSLWRRGRNTEAFF. The CDR3 DNA reads as TGTGCCAGCAGTTTATGGAGAAGGGGGCGAAACACTGAAGCTTTCTTT.

The chain couples TRBV6-5 to TRBJ1-5; 8 positions agree with TRBD1. In germline, CDR1 is MNHEY, CDR2 SVGAGI. V was clipped by 4 bases and J by 6 bases; unmatched bases: 8. The CDR3 consists of 15 residues. CDR3 sequence: CASSLTGEGGQPQHF. The CDR3 bases are TGTGCCAGCAGTTTGACAGGGGAAGGGGGTCAGCCCCAGCATTTT.

This rearrangement joins TRBV12-5 to TRBJ2-7, with D possibly matching TRBD1 (5 bases). Germline V gene lookup returns CDR1 LGHNT and CDR2 FRNRAP. The CDR3 consists of 12 residues. V was shortened by 5 bases and J by 6 bases, with 11 bases between the two germline ends. CDR3 loop: CASGIQAGEQYF. The CDR3 DNA is TGTGCTAGTGGTATACAGGCCGGCGAGCAGTACTTC.

The chain joins TRBV19 to TRBJ2-1; TRBD1 agrees at 8 bases. Germline V gene lookup returns CDR1 LNHDA and CDR2 SQIVND (reference sequence). CDR3 length: 13 residues. The DNA of the CDR3 is TGTGCGACGCGGGGACAGGACTACAATGAGCAGTTCTTC. Translation: CATRGQDYNEQFF.

The chain couples TRBV6-5 to TRBJ1-3, with 9 bases matching TRBD1. There are 15 residues in the CDR3. Germline CDR1 and CDR2: MNHEY and SVGAGI. V shed 5 bases and J 0 bases; nucleotides not matched to a gene: 2. The chain's CDR3 is CASSPGQGSGNTIYF. CDR3 sequence (DNA): TGTGCCAGCAGTCCGGGACAGGGCTCTGGAAACACCATATATTTT.

The sample holds one count of this clone. This sample includes further DNA sequences coding for the same CDR3. This chain joins TRBV2 and TRBJ1-3; D is undetermined. The V and J ends lost 8 bases and 4 bases respectively, with 6 bases between them. Germline V gene lookup returns CDR1 SNHLY and CDR2 FYNNEI. CDR3 length equals 11 residues. The CDR3 loop is CASSRGNTIYF. CDR3 coding DNA: TGTGCCAGCTCGAGGGGAAACACCATATATTTT.

The chain carries TRBV11-2 and TRBJ2-1, with a tentative D call TRBD2 (5 bases). Germline CDR1 is SGHAT and CDR2 is FQNNGV. The ends were cut back, 0 bases at V and 9 bases at J, with 9 bases in the middle. The length of the CDR3 is 13 residues. The CDR3 sequence: CASSLERASEQFF. As DNA, the CDR3 is TGTGCCAGCAGCTTAGAGAGGGCCTCTGAGCAGTTCTTC.

The genes are TRBV18 and TRBJ2-3, with unresolved D. Looked up from germline, CDR1 is KGHSH and CDR2 is LQKENI. Trimming pared 3 bases from V and 0 bases from J, leaving 10 bases between. This CDR3 is 15 amino acids long. The CDR3 region is CASSPKVTSTDTQYF. The CDR3 nucleotides read TGTGCCAGCTCACCTAAAGTCACTAGCACAGATACGCAGTATTTT.

The rearrangement links TRBV7-9 to TRBJ1-5; D is uncertain. There are 14 residues in the CDR3. Trimming shortened V by 3 bases and J by 0 bases, and 6 bases separated the two germline ends. Germline V CDR1 and CDR2: SEHNR, FQNEAQ (reference sequence). CDR3 coding DNA: TGTGCCAGCAGCTTCGGCATTAGCAATCAGCCCCAGCATTTT. This codes for CASSFGISNQPQHF.

V gene TRBV9 combines with J gene TRBJ1-2, with a tentative D call TRBD1 (5 bases). The CDR3 has 16 amino acids. The germline CDR1 and CDR2 sequences are SGDLS and YYNGEE. V was shortened by 4 bases and J by 4 bases, with 20 bases between the two germline ends. The CDR3 region is CASSPTPQGGIYGYTF. CDR3 DNA: TGTGCCAGCAGCCCTACTCCCCAGGGCGGGATCTATGGCTACACCTTC.

This clone came up a few times. The chain combines TRBV23-1 with TRBJ1-1; possible D gene TRBD1, 6 bases. TRBV23-1 qualifies as an ORF whose function is uncertain. V was cut by 7 bases and J by 1 base, with 13 bases left in between. The length of the CDR3 is 14 residues. The CDR3 loop is CASTQTGKNTEAFF. In DNA form, the CDR3 reads TGCGCCAGCACCCAGACAGGAAAGAACACTGAAGCTTTCTTT.

The table lists this clone with a few counts. As DNA, the CDR3 is TGCGCCAGCGGCCGGCGGGACGACGAGCAGTACTTC. Its protein product is CASGRRDDEQYF. The chain combines TRBV23-1 with TRBJ2-7, with D possibly TRBD2 on 6 matching bases. TRBV23-1 is treated as an ORF (open reading frame) with a function not yet certain. This CDR3 region has 12 residues. The V gene lost 8 bases and the J gene lost 5 bases, with 13 bases spanning the gap.

The chain joins TRBV10-2 to TRBJ2-7; the match to TRBD1 covers 8 bases. The CDR3 length is 14 residues. V lost 2 bases and J lost 6; bases outside the gene matches: 6. Germline V gene data show CDR1 as WSHSY and CDR2 as SAAADI. The CDR3 loop reads CASSEPTDRAEQYF. CDR3 DNA: TGCGCCAGCAGTGAGCCCACGGACAGGGCCGAGCAGTACTTC.

The chain recombines TRBV6-1 with TRBJ1-5; possible D gene TRBD1, 5 bases. From germline, CDR1 is MNHNS and CDR2 SASEGT. CDR3 length: 16 amino acids. Trimming removed 0 bases from V and 3 bases from J, with 12 bases in between. CDR3 coding DNA: TGTGCCAGCAGTGAAGCGGGACGGACCTCCAATCAGCCCCAGCATTTT. As protein: CASSEAGRTSNQPQHF.

The rearrangement uses TRBV10-2 and TRBJ1-2; unclear D gene. The CDR3 loop spans 12 amino acids. The V end lost 6 bases, the J end lost 5 bases, and 10 bases lay between the germline ends. CDR1 is WSHSY and CDR2 is SAAADI in the germline V gene. Here the CDR3 DNA reads TGCGCCAGCAGCCCGACCCAATATGGCTACACCTTC. It yields the protein CASSPTQYGYTF.

CDR3 protein: CASSSISGYGGRETQYF. The CDR3 DNA follows: TGTGCCAGCAGCTCGATCTCCGGGTATGGGGGCAGGGAGACCCAGTACTTC. This chain uses TRBV5-4 with TRBJ2-5, with TRBD1 as a possible D gene (6 bases). The V and J ends lost 3 bases and 5 bases respectively, with 23 bases between them. The length of the CDR3 is 17 residues. The germline CDR1 and CDR2 sequences are SGHNT and YYREEE (reference sequence).

The chain is built from TRBV7-9 and TRBJ1-2; no definite D call. Germline V lookup: CDR1 SEHNR, CDR2 FQNEAQ (reference sequence). Trimming removed 5 bases from V and 8 bases from J, with 18 bases in between. This CDR3 is 14 amino acids long. CDR3 nucleotide sequence: TGTGCCAGCAGCCGTGGGTGGGAGTCTTACGGCTACACCTTC. Amino acids: CASSRGWESYGYTF. The full variable domain, rest sourced from reference TRBV7-9 and TRBJ1-2, is DTGVSQNPRHKITKRGQNVTFRCDPISEHNRLYWYRQTLGQGPEFLTYFQNEAQLEKSRLLSDRFSAERPKGSFSTLEIQRTEQGDSAMYLCASSRGWESYGYTFGSGTRLTVV.

The chain joins TRBV4-1 to TRBJ1-6; possibly TRBD1 for D (5 bases). Germline V gene lookup returns CDR1 MGHRA and CDR2 YSYEKL. Trimming pared 0 bases from V and 10 bases from J, leaving 16 bases between. The CDR3 extends over 16 amino acids. The CDR3 here is CASSQDVREGMSPLHF. Written as DNA, the CDR3 is TGCGCCAGCAGCCAAGATGTCAGGGAAGGGATGTCACCCCTCCACTTT.